Below are 31 T cell receptor beta chains sequenced from a single sample in a study of CXCR3-negative and CXCR3-positive naive CD8 T cells. Points from the study as a whole: When CXCR3-positive naive cells were set against CXCR3-negative naive cells, the former had more hydrophobic TRB CDR3s.

These receptors lack a known antigen. UMI-labeled 5' RACE yielded the TRB cDNA libraries. TCRdb derives one entry per CDR3 protein from the 5' RACE reads, leaving out DNA. In all, the sample yields around 61,000 distinct CDR3 sequences. Source material: naive CXCR3+ CD8+ T cells from blood. Subset specified: CD45RO-CCR7+CD27+CD95- naive CD8+ T cells expressing CXCR3 (TNR3+). The receptors were gathered from a human donor in good health. Some clones in this sample may be carry-over from other donors' samples.

The V and J genes are TRBV19 and TRBJ1-5; without DNA, the TCRdb call of TRBD1 cannot be checked. Germline CDR1 is LNHDA and CDR2 is SQIVND (reference sequence). This CDR3 has 12 residues. The chain's CDR3 is CASGNSNQPQHF.

The chain has TRBV6-2 or TRBV6-3 and TRBJ2-6. CDR3 length: 14 amino acids. The germline V gene encodes CDR1 MNHEY and CDR2 SVGEGT. The CDR3 spells CASSWLTGANVLTF.

The chain links TRBV29-1 to TRBJ2-7; TCRdb indicates TRBD1, and absent DNA this call remains unverified. Per germline, CDR1 SQVTM and CDR2 ANQGSEA. This CDR3 comprises 15 residues. The CDR3: CSVEGTGTEGYEQYF.

The rearrangement joins TRBV29-1 to TRBJ2-7. The CDR3 consists of 13 residues. Germline V lookup: CDR1 SQVTM, CDR2 ANQGSEA. CDR3 region: CSVEDRLSYEQYF.

The chain couples TRBV29-1 to TRBJ2-7; lacking DNA, the TRBD1 call made by TCRdb goes unchecked. The CDR3 is 16 residues long. CDR1 SQVTM and CDR2 ANQGSEA come from the germline V gene. CDR3 sequence reads: CSVAPLRVGPLSEQYF.

The rearrangement joins TRBV28 to TRBJ2-2; TCRdb names TRBD1, which stays unverified in the absence of DNA. The germline gives CDR1 MDHEN, CDR2 SYDVKM. This CDR3 contains 19 residues. The CDR3 sequence: CASSLIPSGIPGYTGELFF.

The CDR3 sequence is CASSHSHRGGTGELFF. This chain uses TRBV4-1 with TRBJ2-2; the D call from TCRdb, TRBD1, cannot be confirmed without DNA. The CDR3 spans 16 residues. Germline CDR1 and CDR2: MGHRA and YSYEKL.

The chain is built from TRBV15 and TRBJ2-1; there is no DNA to check the TCRdb D call of TRBD2. The CDR3 spans 14 residues. Germline V gene data show CDR1 as LNHNV and CDR2 as YYDKDF (reference sequence). This chain's CDR3 is CATRILAEHNEQFF.

V usage is TRBV25-1 and J usage is TRBJ2-1; there is no DNA to check the TCRdb D call of TRBD2. Per the germline V gene, CDR1 is MGHDK and CDR2 is SYGVNS. This CDR3 contains 14 residues. Here the CDR3 reads CASNLAGGYNEQFF.

The rearrangement links TRBV29-1 to TRBJ1-2. There are 13 residues in the CDR3. Germline CDR1 reads SQVTM; CDR2 reads ANQGSEA. CDR3 residues: CSVVGPDIYGYTF.

The gene calls are TRBV7-2 and TRBJ1-2. The germline gives CDR1 SGHTA, CDR2 FQGNSA. This CDR3 comprises 15 residues. The CDR3 loop is CASSSTGDPGYGYTF.

The chain joins TRBV7-2 to TRBJ2-5. There are 14 residues in the CDR3. Germline V gives CDR1 SGHTA, CDR2 FQGNSA. The chain's CDR3 is CASSLGPVQETQYF.

This chain uses TRBV3-1 with TRBJ2-1. Germline CDR1 is LGHDT and CDR2 is YNNKEL (reference sequence). CDR3 length: 12 amino acids. CDR3 residues: CASSQDLYEQFF.

This CDR3 reads CASTGTGGQADTQYF. The chain uses TRBV12-3 or TRBV12-4 and TRBJ2-3; TCRdb's D call of TRBD1 is untestable without DNA. The CDR3 is 15 residues long.

The chain carries TRBV29-1 and TRBJ2-7; TCRdb calls TRBD1, which cannot be checked without DNA. Germline V gives CDR1 SQVTM, CDR2 ANQGSEA. The CDR3 contains 15 residues. CDR3: CSVDGDPQAPYEQYF.

The chain uses TRBV27 and TRBJ2-7; TCRdb outputs TRBD1, but without DNA this stays unchecked. CDR3 length: 11 amino acids. Per germline, CDR1 MNHEY and CDR2 SMNVEV (reference sequence). CDR3 region: CASHQGNEQYF.

The V call is TRBV5-5, the J call TRBJ2-1; the D call of TRBD2 rests on TCRdb alone, since no DNA is present to check it. The CDR3 runs to 13 residues. Germline assignment: CDR1 SGHKS and CDR2 YYEKEE (reference sequence). CDR3 residues: CASSLDRPLEQFF.

The CDR3 spells CASSLGTGGHNEQFF. The V call is TRBV28, the J call TRBJ2-1; TCRdb's D call of TRBD1 is untestable without DNA. Germline lookup yields CDR1 MDHEN and CDR2 SYDVKM. The length of the CDR3 is 15 residues.

The chain has TRBV7-9 and TRBJ1-2. Per the germline V gene, CDR1 is SEHNR and CDR2 is FQNEAQ (reference sequence). The CDR3 is 11 amino acids. CDR3 region: CASSLGLGYTF.

The chain is built from TRBV28 and TRBJ2-7; TCRdb indicates TRBD1, and absent DNA this call remains unverified. The germline V gene encodes CDR1 MDHEN and CDR2 SYDVKM. This CDR3 spans 13 amino acids. The CDR3 is CASSPLNPYEQYF. Full variable domain (rest looked up from reference TRBV28 and TRBJ2-7): DVKVTQSSRYLVKRTGEKVFLECVQDMDHENMFWYRQDPGLGLRLIYFSYDVKMKEKGDIPEGYSVSREKKERFSLILESASTNQTSMYLCASSPLNPYEQYFGPGTRLTVT.

The chain joins TRBV6-6 to TRBJ2-5; TCRdb proposes TRBD2, but this gene call is untestable without DNA. Germline loops: CDR1 MNHNY, CDR2 SVGAGI (reference sequence). CDR3 length equals 15 residues. CDR3 in amino acids: CASSYPGGAGETQYF.

The chain recombines TRBV5-1 with TRBJ2-7; TCRdb's D gene call, TRBD1, goes unchecked for lack of DNA. Germline V lookup: CDR1 SGHRS, CDR2 YFSETQ. The CDR3 totals 15 residues. The CDR3 protein is CASSDGTGVTDEQYF. The full variable domain, with the rest looked up from reference TRBV5-1 and TRBJ2-7, is KAGVTQTPRYLIKTRGQQVTLSCSPISGHRSVSWYQQTPGQGLQFLFEYFSETQRNKGNFPGRFSGRQFSNSRSEMNVSTLELGDSALYLCASSDGTGVTDEQYFGPGTRLTVT.

The chain joins TRBV27 to TRBJ2-5; TCRdb's assignment of TRBD2 cannot be checked, as there is no DNA. From germline, CDR1 is MNHEY and CDR2 SMNVEV (reference sequence). The CDR3 is made up of 14 amino acids. CDR3 sequence: CASSFSGSEETQYF.

The rearrangement joins TRBV14 to TRBJ2-1; absent DNA, TCRdb's TRBD2 call cannot be checked. Germline CDR1 is SGHDN and CDR2 is FVKESK. This CDR3 is built from 16 residues. CDR3 sequence: CASSQLAGGLYNEQFF.

The chain combines TRBV6-1 with TRBJ2-5; TCRdb names TRBD2, which stays unverified in the absence of DNA. Germline CDR1 reads MNHNS; CDR2 reads SASEGT. CDR3 size: 16 residues. The chain's CDR3 is CASSGTNEGLGETQYF.

V and J are TRBV6-2 or TRBV6-3 and TRBJ1-5; with no DNA, the TCRdb D assignment of TRBD1 cannot be verified. The CDR3 is 14 amino acids. Germline-derived CDR1 and CDR2 are MNHEY and SVGEGT. The CDR3: CASSLQQGIQPQHF.

This chain joins TRBV7-9 and TRBJ2-7; with no DNA, the TCRdb D assignment of TRBD2 cannot be verified. CDR1 is SEHNR and CDR2 is FQNEAQ in the germline V gene (reference sequence). This CDR3 is built from 17 residues. This CDR3 is CASSFGDYRDSFYEQYF. The full variable domain, in which reference TRBV7-9 and TRBJ2-7 provide the parts outside the CDR3, is DTGVSQNPRHKITKRGQNVTFRCDPISEHNRLYWYRQTLGQGPEFLTYFQNEAQLEKSRLLSDRFSAERPKGSFSTLEIQRTEQGDSAMYLCASSFGDYRDSFYEQYFGPGTRLTVT.

The chain links TRBV7-2 to TRBJ2-2. CDR1 is SGHTA and CDR2 is FQGNSA in the germline V gene. This CDR3 has 16 residues. The CDR3 loop is CASSLAVATVTGELFF.

V is TRBV28 and J is TRBJ2-2. The CDR3 has 11 amino acids. The V gene's germline CDR1 is MDHEN and CDR2 SYDVKM. The CDR3 is CASRNIGELFF.

The V and J genes are TRBV6-5 and TRBJ1-2; lacking DNA, the TRBD1 call made by TCRdb goes unchecked. Germline CDR1 is MNHEY and CDR2 is SVGAGI. The CDR3 has 13 amino acids. The CDR3 here is CASSYPGGAGYTF.

The rearrangement joins TRBV27 to TRBJ2-7; TCRdb's D call of TRBD1 is untestable without DNA. Germline V CDR1 and CDR2: MNHEY, SMNVEV (reference sequence). The CDR3 is 14 amino acids. The CDR3 sequence is CASSSGQGAYEQYF.